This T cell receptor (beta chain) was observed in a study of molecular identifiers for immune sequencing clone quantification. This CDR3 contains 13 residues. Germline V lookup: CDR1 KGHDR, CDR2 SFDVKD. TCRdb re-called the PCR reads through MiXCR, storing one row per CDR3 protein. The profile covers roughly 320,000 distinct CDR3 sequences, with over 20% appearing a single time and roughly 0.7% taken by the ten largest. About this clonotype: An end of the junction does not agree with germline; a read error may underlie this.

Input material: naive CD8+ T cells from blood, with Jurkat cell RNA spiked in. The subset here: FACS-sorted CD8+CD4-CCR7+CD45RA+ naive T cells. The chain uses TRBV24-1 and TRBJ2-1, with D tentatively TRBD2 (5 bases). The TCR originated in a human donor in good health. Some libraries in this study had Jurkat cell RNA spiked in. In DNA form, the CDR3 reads TGTGCCACCAGCCCCGCGGAGGCGAGTGAGCAGCTCTTC. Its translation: CATSPAEASEQLF.